This T cell receptor (beta chain) stems from a study of regulatory T cells in long-lasting Graves disease. The V and J ends lost 6 bases and 4 bases, in that order; junction bases with no gene match: 12. The CDR3 spans 16 residues. Relying on iRepertoire HTBI primers and Arm-PCR of CDR3 regions, the team built TCR beta libraries. Each CDR3 protein gets one entry after TCRdb re-called the multiplex PCR reads with MiXCR. The data hold roughly 610,000 distinct CDR3 sequences, with around 16% observed a single time. This clonotype showed up many times. Time point defined: newly diagnosed GD, antithyroid drugs for less than 3 months. RNA isolated from PBMCs was used to make the TCR library. The peripheral blood volume drawn was 7.5 to 10 milliliters, and it was collected into EDTA tubes. A further study also used this sample, focusing on T cells in Graves' hyperthyroidism and ophthalmopathy. That report adds: Most thyroid-expanded clonotypes above 0.001 were also found in blood.

The sample consisted of peripheral blood mononuclear cells (PBMCs), taken at new diagnosis, from a patient treated with antithyroid drugs. The TCR was taken from a man between 18 and 29 years old with Graves disease. The V call is TRBV12-3 or TRBV12-4, the J call TRBJ2-7, with 10 bases matching TRBD2. This chain's CDR3 is CASSIGSSGSTYEQYF. The CDR3 coding sequence is TGTGCCAGCAGCATAGGGTCTAGCGGGAGTACATACGAGCAGTACTTC.